Each of the 32 T cell receptor beta chains below was sequenced from the same sample in a study of T-cell memory formation after mild COVID-19. TCRdb re-called the 5' RACE reads through MiXCR, storing one row per CDR3 protein. Of about 400,000 distinct CDR3 sequences listed, 20% to 30% are singletons. Sequencing was performed on PBMCs or a T cell subset sorted from them (not recorded which). The origin of the receptors is an adult woman who had mild COVID-19 (a few samples of this study predate the infection). Cell type and time point are not known.

This clonotype was detected a few times. This chain joins TRBV11-2 and TRBJ2-7, with D tentatively TRBD2 (6 bases). Germline V gene lookup returns CDR1 SGHAT and CDR2 FQNNGV. Trimming took 6 bases from V and 1 from J, leaving 13 bases between them. CDR3 length equals 14 residues. CDR3 DNA sequence: TGTGCCAGCAGGAGCAGCGGGTTGTCCTACGAGCAGTACTTC. Protein product: CASRSSGLSYEQYF.

J is TRBJ2-7 and V is TRBV20-1; 9 positions match TRBD1. Losses at the gene ends were 5 bases for V and 3 bases for J; bases not matched to a gene: 11. The V gene's germline CDR1 is DFQATT and CDR2 SNEGSKA (reference sequence). The CDR3 loop spans 15 amino acids. DNA for the CDR3: TGCAGTGCTTCCCGGGGACAGGGTTCCCTCTACGAGCAGTACTTC. Protein sequence: CSASRGQGSLYEQYF.

This clonotype was seen repeatedly, ten times or more. The chain couples TRBV5-1 to TRBJ2-1; 8 nucleotides align to TRBD1. Germline CDR1 and CDR2: SGHRS and YFSETQ. The CDR3 loop spans 15 amino acids. After removal of 0 bases from V and 8 bases from J, the junction contained 7 bases not matched to a gene. CDR3 sequence (DNA): TGCGCCAGCAGCTTGGAATGGGAACAGGGGGATGAGCAGTTCTTC. Translated, it gives CASSLEWEQGDEQFF.

Note on this clonotype: One junction end does not reproduce the germline sequence, and a read error may be involved. The genes are TRBV7-2 and TRBJ2-7, with 7 bases aligning to TRBD2. The length of the CDR3 is 11 residues. Germline CDR1 and CDR2: SGHTA and FQGNSA. CDR3 region: CASSLGGGRHF. The CDR3 nucleotides read TGTGCCAGCAGCTTAGGGGGGGGTCGCCACTTC. Based on the CDR3 plus reference TRBV7-2 and TRBJ2-7, the full variable domain is GAGVSQSPSNKVTEKGKDVELRCDPISGHTALYWYRQSLGQGLEFLIYFQGNSAPDKSGLPSDRFSAERTGGSVSTLTIQRTQQEDSAVYLCASSLGGGRHFGPGTRLTVT.

This chain links TRBV20-1 with TRBJ2-2; 9 bases match TRBD2. Trimming cost V 5 bases and J 6 bases; bases outside gene matches: 10. This CDR3 region has 15 residues. Looked up from germline, CDR1 is DFQATT and CDR2 is SNEGSKA (reference sequence). The CDR3 loop is CSAVPSGRLAGELFF. DNA of the CDR3: TGCAGTGCTGTCCCAAGCGGGAGGCTCGCCGGGGAGCTGTTTTTT.

The chain uses TRBV7-2 and TRBJ2-1; TRBD2 aligns across 10 bases. The J segment lost 8 bases and the V segment lost 5 bases, leaving 9 bases of the junction unmatched. The CDR3 extends over 15 amino acids. Germline loops: CDR1 SGHTA, CDR2 FQGNSA. CDR3 loop: CASSPRAGGLDEQFF. DNA for the CDR3: TGTGCCAGCAGCCCCCGAGCGGGAGGGCTGGATGAGCAGTTCTTC. The variable domain in full, completed from reference TRBV7-2 and TRBJ2-1, reads GAGVSQSPSNKVTEKGKDVELRCDPISGHTALYWYRQSLGQGLEFLIYFQGNSAPDKSGLPSDRFSAERTGGSVSTLTIQRTQQEDSAVYLCASSPRAGGLDEQFFGPGTRLTVL.

This clonotype occurred a few times. The V call is TRBV7-3, the J call TRBJ2-7; possibly TRBD1 for D (7 bases). This CDR3 contains 15 residues. V was trimmed by 2 bases and J by 1 base, leaving 12 bases between them. Germline V gene lookup returns CDR1 SGHTA and CDR2 FQGTGA. Written as DNA, the CDR3 is TGTGCCAGCAGCTTATTTCCAGGGGGGTCCTACGAGCAGTACTTC. It specifies CASSLFPGGSYEQYF.

The chain combines TRBV12-3 or TRBV12-4 with TRBJ1-5; D is undetermined. The CDR3 is 14 residues long. Trimming removed 8 bases from V and 0 bases from J, with 11 bases in between. CDR3: CASVQSYSNQPQHF. The CDR3 DNA reads TGTGCCAGCGTACAAAGTTATAGCAATCAGCCCCAGCATTTT.

The chain is built from TRBV10-3 and TRBJ2-1; D is uncertain. This CDR3 spans 14 amino acids. V shed 4 bases and J shed 4 bases, with 11 bases lying between them. Germline CDR1 ENHRY, CDR2 SYGVKD. CDR3 bases: TGTGCCATCAGTGCCGGTTTAGGGTACAATGAGCAGTTCTTC. Protein: CAISAGLGYNEQFF.

The chain combines TRBV7-3 with TRBJ1-2; TRBD1 might be the D (5 bases). Trimming removed 5 bases from V and 7 bases from J, with 17 bases in between. CDR1 and CDR2 (germline): SGHTA, FQGTGA. The CDR3 spans 14 residues. This CDR3 reads CASSTGTGDRGYTF. CDR3 bases: TGTGCCAGCAGCACCGGGACCGGAGATCGTGGCTACACCTTC.

The chain employs TRBV5-5 and TRBJ2-7, with TRBD2 as a possible D gene (6 bases). The V gene lost 6 bases and the J gene lost 3 bases, with 19 bases spanning the gap. The CDR3 spans 15 residues. Germline assignment: CDR1 SGHKS and CDR2 YYEKEE (reference sequence). The CDR3 DNA reads as TGTGCCAGCACTGGGGGGAGAGGGACGATCTACGAGCAGTACTTC. The encoded protein is CASTGGRGTIYEQYF.

This clonotype was seen a few times. The DNA is left out, because the CDR3 cannot be placed on it with certainty; the CDR3 is given as TCRdb lists it. This sequence joins TRBV12-3 or TRBV12-4 and TRBJ2-5; whether TRBD1, the table's D call, matches the DNA was not checked. From its first to its last residue, the CDR3 has 13 amino acids. CDR3 amino acids: CASSSSGPETQYF.

The J gene is TRBJ2-7, the V gene TRBV19; D is possibly TRBD1 (6 bases). CDR1 is LNHDA, CDR2 SQIVND, per germline (reference sequence). The CDR3 has 15 amino acids. Trimming shortened V by 0 bases and J by 6 bases, and 15 bases separated the two germline ends. CDR3 sequence reads: CASSIEDMGAAEQYF. The CDR3 nucleotides are TGTGCCAGTAGTATAGAGGATATGGGGGCTGCCGAGCAGTACTTC.

On this clonotype: Likely a read error: the CDR3 ends without its conserved phenylalanine or tryptophan. CDR3 DNA sequence: TGTGCCACCAGCAGAGCCCACAGGGGGTCATCCTACGAGCAGTACTAC. Amino acid sequence: CATSRAHRGSSYEQYY. The V and J genes are TRBV15 and TRBJ2-7, with 8 bases matching TRBD1. The CDR3 runs 16 residues. After removal of 1 base from V and 1 base from J, the junction contained 6 bases not matched to a gene. Germline CDR1 and CDR2: LNHNV and YYDKDF (reference sequence).

This rearrangement joins TRBV3-1 to TRBJ2-5; 7 bases align to TRBD2. Germline lookup yields CDR1 LGHDT and CDR2 YNNKEL (reference sequence). Losses at the gene ends were 3 bases for V and 2 bases for J; bases not matched to a gene: 6. The CDR3 length is 15 residues. The CDR3 sequence: CASSQRDYVQETQYF. The CDR3 bases are TGTGCCAGCAGCCAGCGGGACTACGTACAAGAGACCCAGTACTTC.

V gene TRBV29-1 combines with J gene TRBJ2-5; the match to TRBD2 covers 8 bases. CDR3 length equals 15 residues. In germline, CDR1 is SQVTM, CDR2 ANQGSEA. The J segment lost 5 bases and the V segment lost 0 bases, leaving 8 bases of the junction unmatched. Here the CDR3 DNA reads TGCAGCGTTGAAGAATCGAGACTAGCGTCGGAGACCCAGTACTTC. It translates to CSVEESRLASETQYF. Based on the CDR3 plus reference TRBV29-1 and TRBJ2-5, the full variable domain is SAVISQKPSRDICQRGTSLTIQCQVDSQVTMMFWYRQQPGQSLTLIATANQGSEATYESGFVIDKFPISRPNLTFSTLTVSNMSPEDSSIYLCSVEESRLASETQYFGPGTRLLVL.

The chain uses TRBV5-4 and TRBJ2-7; D is unclear. V was cut by 0 bases and J by 11 bases, with 18 bases left in between. This CDR3 contains 14 residues. In germline, CDR1 is SGHNT, CDR2 YYREEE (reference sequence). The CDR3 DNA is TGTGCCAGCAGCTTGGAGGTGGCGAGTCCGGCGGAGTACTTC. Its protein product is CASSLEVASPAEYF.

This clonotype was counted a few times. V and J are TRBV7-2 and TRBJ2-2; 10 nucleotides agree with TRBD1. Per germline, CDR1 SGHTA and CDR2 FQGNSA. V shed 6 bases and J 4 bases; nucleotides not matched to a gene: 5. This CDR3 is 15 amino acids long. DNA for the CDR3: TGTGCCAGCAGGCCGACAGGGGGCCTCACCGGGGAGCTGTTTTTT. Protein product: CASRPTGGLTGELFF.

The V call is TRBV19, the J call TRBJ1-1; no clear D gene. Germline lookup yields CDR1 LNHDA and CDR2 SQIVND (reference sequence). Trimming removed 1 base from V and 4 bases from J, with 16 bases in between. This CDR3 is built from 16 residues. CDR3 sequence (DNA): TGTGCCAGTAGTATAGTCCCGCACTCGGGCGTCACTGAAGCTTTCTTT. It encodes CASSIVPHSGVTEAFF.

In its sample, this clonotype was seen a few times. The chain links TRBV7-6 to TRBJ2-1; D remains ambiguous. V was clipped by 1 base and J by 2 bases, with 9 bases between them. Germline V lookup: CDR1 SGHVS, CDR2 FNYEAQ. The CDR3 extends over 15 amino acids. CDR3 DNA: TGTGCCAGCAGCTTAGAAACAGAAGCCTACAATGAGCAGTTCTTC. Translating it yields CASSLETEAYNEQFF.

V and J are TRBV10-2 and TRBJ2-7; TRBD1 aligns across 9 bases. The CDR3 covers 16 residues. The junction had 11 bases not matched to a gene; V was cut back by 3 bases and J by 5 bases. Germline V gene sequence: CDR1 WSHSY, CDR2 SAAADI. CDR3: CASSDSPRGQGDEQYF. CDR3 nucleotide sequence: TGCGCCAGCAGTGATTCCCCGCGGGGACAGGGAGACGAGCAGTACTTC.

This clonotype was counted only a few times. The chain recombines TRBV4-2 with TRBJ2-1, with D maybe TRBD2 (5 bases). CDR1 is LGHNA and CDR2 is YNFKEQ in the germline V gene. The CDR3 runs to 15 residues. Trimming pared 0 bases from V and 6 bases from J, leaving 12 bases between. CDR3 in amino acids: CASSQDFLASNEQFF. For the CDR3, the DNA is TGTGCCAGCAGCCAAGATTTCCTAGCTTCCAATGAGCAGTTCTTC.

This clonotype was seen a handful of times. This rearrangement joins TRBV12-3 or TRBV12-4 to TRBJ1-2; D not certain. This CDR3 is built from 15 residues. V lost 7 bases and J 2 bases, leaving 17 bases between the germline ends. The CDR3 nucleotides are TGTGCCAGCACCTTCGGGCATGATACAAACTATGGCTACACCTTC. It specifies CASTFGHDTNYGYTF.

In this sample, this clonotype turned up a few times. The chain employs TRBV11-2 and TRBJ2-5, with D unclear. Trimming took 1 base from V and 1 from J, leaving 7 bases between them. There are 14 residues in the CDR3. The V gene's germline CDR1 is SGHAT and CDR2 FQNNGV. CDR3 sequence: CASSLVTLQETQYF. The CDR3 bases are TGTGCCAGCAGCTTAGTAACACTCCAAGAGACCCAGTACTTC.

CDR3 sequence reads: CASSQTYSGRVQGYEQYF. CDR3 DNA: TGTGCCAGCAGTCAGACCTATAGCGGGAGGGTACAAGGGTACGAGCAGTACTTC. The chain couples TRBV6-6 to TRBJ2-7, with 11 nucleotides matching TRBD2. Trimming at V came to 5 bases and at J to 4 bases, leaving 16 bases not matched to a gene. This CDR3 region has 18 residues. The germline V gene has CDR1 MNHNY and CDR2 SVGAGI (reference sequence).

The rearrangement uses TRBV7-2 and TRBJ1-6; no clear D gene. The ends were cut back, 6 bases at V and 9 bases at J, with 9 bases in the middle. The CDR3 sequence is 12 residues long. The germline V gene encodes CDR1 SGHTA and CDR2 FQGNSA. CDR3 sequence reads: CASSPQISPLHF. The CDR3 DNA sequence: TGTGCCAGCAGTCCACAGATTTCACCCCTCCACTTT.

The V gene is TRBV5-8, the J gene TRBJ2-1, with D possibly matching TRBD1 (6 bases). The CDR3 totals 15 residues. V was pared by 4 bases and J by 5 bases, with 16 bases between. The V gene's germline CDR1 is SGHTS and CDR2 YDEGEE. DNA for the CDR3: TGTGCCAGCAGCGATCCTTTGACAGGAAACAATGAGCAGTTCTTC. It translates to CASSDPLTGNNEQFF.

V is TRBV4-3 and J is TRBJ2-1, with TRBD1 as a possible D gene (6 bases). V lost 3 bases, J lost 8 bases, and 26 bases lay in between. The CDR3 totals 18 residues. Germline CDR1 is LGHNA and CDR2 is YSLEER. CDR3 region: CASSQKTGPQDAGDEQFF. The CDR3 bases are TGCGCCAGCAGCCAGAAGACAGGACCCCAAGATGCCGGCGATGAGCAGTTCTTC.

V and J are TRBV29-1 and TRBJ2-7, with 9 positions matching TRBD2. CDR3 size: 16 residues. The germline gives CDR1 SQVTM, CDR2 ANQGSEA. After removal of 4 bases from V and 6 bases from J, the junction contained 16 bases not matched to a gene. CDR3 sequence: CSVGGAGGPVYSEQYF. The CDR3 DNA reads TGCAGCGTTGGAGGGGCGGGAGGGCCGGTATATAGCGAGCAGTACTTC.

This clonotype was seen ten or more times. The V gene is TRBV4-3, the J gene TRBJ2-5, with D unresolved. From germline, CDR1 is LGHNA and CDR2 YSLEER. Deletions cut 0 bases from V and 4 bases from J, with 12 bases between. This CDR3 spans 15 amino acids. CDR3 protein: CASSQDFISRETQYF. DNA for the CDR3: TGCGCCAGCAGCCAAGATTTCATCTCGCGAGAGACCCAGTACTTC.

This chain uses TRBV9 with TRBJ2-7, with D possibly TRBD1 on 7 matching bases. The germline V and J ends were trimmed by 4 bases and 3 bases, with 17 bases remaining between them. Germline CDR1 SGDLS, CDR2 YYNGEE. The CDR3 has 15 residues. The CDR3 nucleotides are TGTGCCAGCAGCCCTCCCGGGGGACAGTACTACGAGCAGTACTTC. It translates to CASSPPGGQYYEQYF.

The sample holds a few counts of this clonotype. The chain links TRBV10-3 to TRBJ2-1; 10 nucleotides agree with TRBD1. Germline lookup yields CDR1 ENHRY and CDR2 SYGVKD. The junction had 3 bases not matched to a gene; V was cut back by 4 bases and J by 6 bases. CDR3 length equals 14 residues. The CDR3 spells CAISGGTGVNEQFF. The CDR3 region has the DNA TGTGCCATCAGTGGGGGGACAGGGGTCAATGAGCAGTTCTTC.